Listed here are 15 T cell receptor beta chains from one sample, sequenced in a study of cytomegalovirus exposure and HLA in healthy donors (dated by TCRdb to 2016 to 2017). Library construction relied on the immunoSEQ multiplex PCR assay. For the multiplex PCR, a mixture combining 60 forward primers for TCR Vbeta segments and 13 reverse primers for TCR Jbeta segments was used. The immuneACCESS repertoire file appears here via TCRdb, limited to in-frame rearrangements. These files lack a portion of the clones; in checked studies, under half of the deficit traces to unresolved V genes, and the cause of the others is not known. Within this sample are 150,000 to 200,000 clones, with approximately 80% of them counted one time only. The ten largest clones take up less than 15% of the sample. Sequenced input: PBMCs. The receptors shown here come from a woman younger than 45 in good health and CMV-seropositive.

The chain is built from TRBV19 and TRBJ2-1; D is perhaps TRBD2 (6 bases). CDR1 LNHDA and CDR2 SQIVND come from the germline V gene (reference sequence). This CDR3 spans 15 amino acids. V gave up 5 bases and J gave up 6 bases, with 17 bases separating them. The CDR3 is CASSSRLEAVNEQFF. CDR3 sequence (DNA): TGTGCCAGTAGTTCGCGACTAGAAGCGGTCAATGAGCAGTTCTTC. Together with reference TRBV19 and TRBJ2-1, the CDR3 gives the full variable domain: DGGITQSPKYLFRKEGQNVTLSCEQNLNHDAMYWYRQDPGQGLRLIYYSQIVNDFQKGDIAEGYSVSREKKESFPLTVTSAQKNPTAFYLCASSSRLEAVNEQFFGPGTRLTVL.

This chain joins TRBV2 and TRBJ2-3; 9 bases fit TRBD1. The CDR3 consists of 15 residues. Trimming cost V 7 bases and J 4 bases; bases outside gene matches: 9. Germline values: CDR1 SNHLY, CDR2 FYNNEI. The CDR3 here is CASTWDRVGADTQYF. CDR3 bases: TGTGCCAGCACCTGGGACAGGGTGGGAGCAGATACGCAGTATTTT.

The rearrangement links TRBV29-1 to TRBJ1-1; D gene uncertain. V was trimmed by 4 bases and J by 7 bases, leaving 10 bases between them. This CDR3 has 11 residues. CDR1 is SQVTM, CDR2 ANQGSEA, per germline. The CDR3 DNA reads TGCAGCGTTGGCCAGGCCCTTGAAGCTTTCTTT. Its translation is CSVGQALEAFF. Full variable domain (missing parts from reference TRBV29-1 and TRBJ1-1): SAVISQKPSRDICQRGTSLTIQCQVDSQVTMMFWYRQQPGQSLTLIATANQGSEATYESGFVIDKFPISRPNLTFSTLTVSNMSPEDSSIYLCSVGQALEAFFGQGTRLTVV.

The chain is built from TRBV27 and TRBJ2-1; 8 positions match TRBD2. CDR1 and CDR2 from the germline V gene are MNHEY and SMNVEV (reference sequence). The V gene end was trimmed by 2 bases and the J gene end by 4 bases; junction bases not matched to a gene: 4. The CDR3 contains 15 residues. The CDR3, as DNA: TGTGCCAGCAGTTTAACCGGGGGGGAATACAATGAGCAGTTCTTC. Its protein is CASSLTGGEYNEQFF.

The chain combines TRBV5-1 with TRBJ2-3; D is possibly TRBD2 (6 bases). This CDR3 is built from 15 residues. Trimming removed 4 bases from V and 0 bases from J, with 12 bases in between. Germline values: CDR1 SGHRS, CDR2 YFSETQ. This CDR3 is CASSPGLISTDTQYF. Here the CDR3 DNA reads TGCGCCAGCAGCCCGGGACTGATAAGCACAGATACGCAGTATTTT.

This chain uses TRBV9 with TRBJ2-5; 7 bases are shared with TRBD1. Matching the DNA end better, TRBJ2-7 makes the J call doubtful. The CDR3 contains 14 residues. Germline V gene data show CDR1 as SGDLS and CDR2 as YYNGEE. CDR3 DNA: TGTGCCAGCAGCCCAGGGGACAGACACTACGAGCAGTACTTC. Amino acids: CASSPGDRHYEQYF.

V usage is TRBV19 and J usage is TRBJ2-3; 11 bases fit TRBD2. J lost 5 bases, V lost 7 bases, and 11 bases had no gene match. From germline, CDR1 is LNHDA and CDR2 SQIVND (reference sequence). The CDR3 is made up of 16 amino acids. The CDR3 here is CASTSTSGAFGDTQYF. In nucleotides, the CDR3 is TGTGCCAGTACTTCGACTAGCGGGGCCTTTGGAGATACGCAGTATTTT.

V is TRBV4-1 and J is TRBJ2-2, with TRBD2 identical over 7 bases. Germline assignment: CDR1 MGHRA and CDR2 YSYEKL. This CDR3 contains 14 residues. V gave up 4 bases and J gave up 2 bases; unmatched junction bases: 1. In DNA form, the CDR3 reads TGCGCCAGCAGCCTGGGACTAAACACCGGGGAGCTGTTTTTT. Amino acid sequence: CASSLGLNTGELFF.

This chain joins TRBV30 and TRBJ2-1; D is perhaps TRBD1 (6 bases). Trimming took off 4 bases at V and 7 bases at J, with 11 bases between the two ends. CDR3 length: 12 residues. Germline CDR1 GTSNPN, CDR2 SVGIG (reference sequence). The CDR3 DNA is TGTGCCTGGACTTACAGGGAAAATGAGCAGTTCTTC. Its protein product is CAWTYRENEQFF.

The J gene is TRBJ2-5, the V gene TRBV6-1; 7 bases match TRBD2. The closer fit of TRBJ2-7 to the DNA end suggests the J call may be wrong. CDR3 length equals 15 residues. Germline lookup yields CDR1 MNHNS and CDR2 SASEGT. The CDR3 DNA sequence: TGTGCCAGCAGTGAACAAGGACTAGGCTATTACGAGCAGTACTTC. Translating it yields CASSEQGLGYYEQYF.

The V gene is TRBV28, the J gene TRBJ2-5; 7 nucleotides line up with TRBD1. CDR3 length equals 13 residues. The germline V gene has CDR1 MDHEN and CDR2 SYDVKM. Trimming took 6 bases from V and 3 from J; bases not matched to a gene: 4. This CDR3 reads CASRQGVEETQYF. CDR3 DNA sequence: TGTGCCAGCAGGCAGGGGGTAGAAGAGACCCAGTACTTC.

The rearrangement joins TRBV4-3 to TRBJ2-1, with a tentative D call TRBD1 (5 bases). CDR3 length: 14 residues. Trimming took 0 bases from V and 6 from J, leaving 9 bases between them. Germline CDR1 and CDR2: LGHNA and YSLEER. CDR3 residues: CASSQERGLNEQFF. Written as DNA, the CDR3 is TGCGCCAGCAGCCAAGAAAGGGGCCTCAATGAGCAGTTCTTC.

For the CDR3, the DNA is TGTGCCAGCAGCTCCCTCGGGGGGTTCACAGATACGCAGTATTTT. It specifies CASSSLGGFTDTQYF. The V and J genes are TRBV7-6 and TRBJ2-3; 7 nucleotides agree with TRBD2. There are 15 residues in the CDR3. CDR1 and CDR2 from the germline V gene are SGHVS and FNYEAQ. Trimming removed 4 bases from V and 2 bases from J; junction bases left unmatched: 6.

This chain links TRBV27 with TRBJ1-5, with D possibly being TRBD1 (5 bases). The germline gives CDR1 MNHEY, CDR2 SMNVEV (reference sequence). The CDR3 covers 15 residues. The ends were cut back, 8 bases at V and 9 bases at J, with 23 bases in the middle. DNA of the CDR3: TGTGCCAGCTCCCGGGGGGGAAGCGGGCGTGGGCCCCAGCATTTT. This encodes CASSRGGSGRGPQHF.

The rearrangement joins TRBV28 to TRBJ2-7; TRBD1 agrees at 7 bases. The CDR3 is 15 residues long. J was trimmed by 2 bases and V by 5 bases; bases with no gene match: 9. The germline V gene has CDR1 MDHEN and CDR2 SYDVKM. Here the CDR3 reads CASSPPLTGTYEQYF. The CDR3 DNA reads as TGTGCCAGCAGTCCCCCTTTGACAGGGACCTACGAGCAGTACTTC.